These 25 T cell receptor beta chains were sequenced from one sample in a study of CD8+ T cells in alopecia areata. cDNA serving as the sequencing template came from extracted, reverse transcribed RNA. Profiling relied on immunoSEQ multiplex PCR, and the TCRdb table lists in-frame clones only, not all of them. Sampling found about 300,000 clones, none seen once. Researchers sorted pooled cutaneous lymph node cells on the basis of CD4, CD8alpha, NKG2D, NKG2ACE and other markers. Sequenced material: CD4+ T cells sorted from a lymph node. These receptors originate from a C3H/HeJ mouse with alopecia areata. Strain MHC haplotype: H2-k.

In its sample, this clone was seen a few times. Genes here carry mouse names. The CDR3 end falls 4 residues outside the read, so it is completed with the germline J gene. The V call is TRBV19, the J call TRBJ2-5, with D unclear. This CDR3 has 13 residues. Trimming cost V 2 bases and J 3 bases, with 7 bases left between them. Per the germline V gene, CDR1 is FNHDT and CDR2 is SITEND (reference sequence). The sequenced CDR3 bases are TGTGCCAGCAGTATCCAGGTTCAAGAC. Protein product: CASSIQVQD. The full-length CDR3 reads as CASSIQVQDTQYF.

Regarding this clone: A much bigger clone sits one base away, suggesting this may be a read error. The gene symbols are mouse symbols. Other nucleotide sequences in the sample specify the same CDR3. CDR3: CASSAGTTNTEVFF. Incomplete CDR3 DNA: TGTGCCAGCAGTGCGGGGACAACAAACACA. The V gene is TRBV13-1, the J gene TRBJ1-1, with D maybe TRBD1 (6 bases). With the read ending 4 residues before the CDR3 end, the germline J gene is used to fill in that end. The CDR3 spans 14 residues. From germline, CDR1 is NSHNY and CDR2 SYGAGN. Between the trimmed V and J ends, which lost 3 bases and 0 bases, there was a span of 9 bases.

This clone was detected a few times. Gene names and germline refer to mouse. The CDR3 end is not reached by the read, which stops 4 residues before it; the germline J gene fills it in. Within the sample, other DNA sequences also encode this same CDR3. The V call is TRBV1, the J call TRBJ2-7, with TRBD2 matching over 7 bases. The CDR3 sequence is 15 residues long. Unmatched junction bases numbered 2, after V lost 0 bases and J lost 0 bases. Germline V gives CDR1 NSQYPW, CDR2 LRSPGD (reference sequence). This CDR3 reads CTCSADSGGSYEQYF. The sequenced part of the CDR3 DNA is TGCACCTGCAGTGCAGATTCTGGGGGCTCCTAT.

As for this clone: Gene and germline names: mouse. The observed sequence ends 4 residues before the CDR3 terminus, with the missing tail filled in from the germline J gene. The chain has TRBV19 and TRBJ2-2, with D tentatively TRBD1 (6 bases). V lost 5 bases to trimming and J lost 0 bases, with 14 bases between them. The CDR3 runs 16 residues. CDR1 is FNHDT, CDR2 SITEND, per germline (reference sequence). The chain's CDR3 is CASSPTGNANTGQLYF. CDR3 DNA, as far as it was read: TGTGCCAGCAGCCCCACAGGGAATGCAAACACCGGG.

This clone was seen a few times. Here the gene names and germline are mouse. The read comes to an end 4 residues before the CDR3 does, leaving the germline J gene to fill in the end. Other DNA sequences in this specimen translate into the identical CDR3. The chain employs TRBV31 and TRBJ2-3; the match to TRBD2 covers 9 bases. Germline assignment: CDR1 GKSSPN and CDR2 SITVG. V was clipped by 1 base and J by 0 bases; unmatched bases: 5. The CDR3 spans 16 residues. Incomplete CDR3 DNA: TGTGCCTGGAGTCCTGGGACTGGGACTAGTGCAGAA. It is translated as CAWSPGTGTSAE. The entire CDR3 reads CAWSPGTGTSAETLYF.

This clone occurred a few times. Gene names are the mouse ones. The read terminates 4 residues ahead of where the CDR3 ends, so the germline J gene completes it. The chain employs TRBV31 and TRBJ2-1, with 8 bases matching TRBD1. The CDR3 length is 12 residues. Germline trimming cut 5 bases from V and 5 bases from J; bases unmatched to any gene: 2. Germline V gives CDR1 GKSSPN, CDR2 SITVG. The CDR3 protein is CAWGGQDAEQFF. The DNA read from the CDR3 is TGTGCCTGGGGGGGACAGGATGCT.

In the case of this clone: The genes and germline here are from mouse. The CDR3 goes on 4 residues after the read ends, and that part is filled in from the germline J gene. V usage is TRBV19 and J usage is TRBJ2-2; tentatively, D is TRBD2 (7 bases). The CDR3 is 14 amino acids. Germline V gene lookup returns CDR1 FNHDT and CDR2 SITEND (reference sequence). The CDR3 reads CASSIRGASGQLYF. The DNA read from the CDR3 is TGTGCCAGCAGTATCCGGGGGGCGAGCGGG.

Regarding this clone: Gene labels here are mouse ones. Coverage ceases 3 residues before the CDR3 finishes, and the germline J gene fills in the end. The chain couples TRBV5 to TRBJ1-6; tentatively, D is TRBD1 (5 bases). TRBJ1-6 is placed among ORFs of uncertain function. The germline V gene has CDR1 LGHNA and CDR2 YNLKQL (reference sequence). CDR3 length equals 15 residues. V dropped 0 bases and J dropped 5 bases, with 8 bases sitting between them. The part of the CDR3 DNA that was read is TGTGCCAGCAGCCAAGAGGCAGGGAATAATTCGCCC. This gives the protein CASSQEAGNNSP. The whole CDR3 is CASSQEAGNNSPLYF.

As to this clone: These gene names are mouse names. The CDR3 sequence: CASSDARQGGGQLYF. CDR3 DNA, as far as it was read: TGTGCCAGCAGTGATGCGAGGCAGGGAGGCGGG. The rearrangement joins TRBV13-1 to TRBJ2-2, with D possibly being TRBD1 (5 bases). The CDR3 end falls 4 residues outside the read, so it is completed with the germline J gene. Germline assignment: CDR1 NSHNY and CDR2 SYGAGN. This CDR3 region has 15 residues.

This clone was counted only a few times. These gene names are mouse names. The CDR3 end is not reached by the read, which stops 4 residues before it; the germline J gene fills it in. Other nucleotide sequences from this sample produce the same CDR3. This sequence joins TRBV31 and TRBJ2-5; TRBD1 might be the D (5 bases). The CDR3 totals 14 residues. Trimming stripped 0 bases from V and 2 bases from J, with 9 bases between. Germline lookup yields CDR1 GKSSPN and CDR2 SITVG. CDR3 region: CAWSLQGGQDTQYF. Partial CDR3 DNA: TGTGCCTGGAGTCTTCAGGGAGGCCAAGAC.

In this sample, this clone turned up a few times. Mouse gene names apply. The part of the CDR3 DNA that was read is TGTGCCAGCAGCCCGACAGGGGGAAGCACCGGG. It is translated as CASSPTGGSTG. The whole CDR3 sequence is CASSPTGGSTGQLYF. The chain recombines TRBV5 with TRBJ2-2; 9 positions agree with TRBD1. Coverage ceases 4 residues before the CDR3 finishes, and the germline J gene fills in the end. The CDR3 sequence is 15 residues long. Looked up from germline, CDR1 is LGHNA and CDR2 is YNLKQL (reference sequence). The junction had 4 bases not matched to a gene; V was cut back by 4 bases and J by 4 bases.

In its sample, this clone was seen a few times. The germline and genes are mouse ones. The part of the CDR3 DNA that was read is TGCACCTGCAGTGGCCGGGACAGGGTCACA. It encodes CTCSGRDRVT. The whole CDR3 region reads CTCSGRDRVTEVFF. The chain links TRBV1 to TRBJ1-1; 9 bases fit TRBD1. The read ends 4 residues before the CDR3 terminus; that terminus is restored from the germline J gene. Looked up from germline, CDR1 is NSQYPW and CDR2 is LRSPGD (reference sequence). This CDR3 spans 14 amino acids. Trimming at V came to 4 bases and at J to 4 bases, leaving 4 bases not matched to a gene.

This clone was counted between two and nine times. Gene and germline names: mouse. This CDR3 reads CASSLEAGQNTLYF. CDR3 bases read: TGTGCCAGCTCTCTCGAGGCTGGACAAAAC. The rearrangement joins TRBV12-1 to TRBJ2-4; no firm D call. The DNA ends 4 residues before the CDR3 does, and the rest of the CDR3 is filled in from the germline J gene. The CDR3 covers 14 residues. Germline V CDR1 and CDR2: SGHSN, HYEKVE. Trimming removed 0 bases at V and 3 bases at J, with 9 bases between.

Comment on this clone: The gene names given are mouse names. CDR3 in amino acids: CASSTRQNYNSPLYF. CDR3 DNA (partial): TGTGCCAGCAGCACCCGACAGAACTATAATTCGCCC. The J gene is TRBJ1-6, the V gene TRBV19; weak D call: TRBD1 (5 bases). The read ends 3 residues shy of where the CDR3 ends; the end is completed using the germline J gene. TRBJ1-6 is labeled an ORF, and its function is uncertain. Trimming took off 5 bases at V and 3 bases at J, with 12 bases between the two ends. Looked up from germline, CDR1 is FNHDT and CDR2 is SITEND (reference sequence). The CDR3 totals 15 residues.

For this clone: Any gene name here is a mouse gene name. The DNA ends 4 residues before the CDR3 does, and the rest of the CDR3 is filled in from the germline J gene. The chain employs TRBV13-3 and TRBJ2-1; TRBD2 aligns across 9 bases. Germline V gene sequence: CDR1 NNHDY, CDR2 SYVADS. The CDR3 has 16 amino acids. Trimming removed 3 bases from V and 0 bases from J; junction bases left unmatched: 4. This chain's CDR3 is CASSAWGGYNYAEQFF. The part of the CDR3 DNA that was read is TGTGCCAGCAGTGCCTGGGGGGGTTATAACTATGCT.

Turning to this clone: Each gene name is a mouse one. The read ends 4 residues early relative to the CDR3; the germline J gene fills the gap. V gene TRBV5 combines with J gene TRBJ2-2, with TRBD2 identical over 8 bases. V was clipped by 3 bases and J by 6 bases; unmatched bases: 3. Germline V CDR1 and CDR2: LGHNA, YNLKQL (reference sequence). The CDR3 extends over 14 amino acids. The covered CDR3 bases are TGTGCCAGCAGCCAGAGCTGGGGGGCCGGG. This sequence encodes CASSQSWGAG. The whole CDR3 reads CASSQSWGAGQLYF.

This clone was counted between two and nine times. Mouse gene names and germline throughout. Coverage ceases 4 residues before the CDR3 finishes, and the germline J gene fills in the end. V gene TRBV13-2 combines with J gene TRBJ1-2; 8 bases line up with TRBD1. Per germline, CDR1 NNHNN and CDR2 SYGAGS (reference sequence). There are 15 residues in the CDR3. The J segment lost 0 bases and the V segment lost 3 bases, leaving 4 bases of the junction unmatched. CDR3 loop: CASGGDRRSNSDYTF. The sequenced part of the CDR3 DNA is TGTGCCAGCGGTGGGGACAGGCGCTCAAACTCC.

This clone was seen a handful of times. Gene names are mouse gene names. Distinct nucleotide sequences in the sample also encode this CDR3. CDR3 DNA, as far as it was read: TGTGCCAGCAGCCAAACAGGGGGAGCAGGTGCAGAA. It is translated as CASSQTGGAGAE. The whole CDR3 protein is CASSQTGGAGAETLYF. The chain is built from TRBV5 and TRBJ2-3; 8 bases agree with TRBD1. From the germline J gene comes the end of the CDR3, since the read stops 4 residues before it. This CDR3 contains 16 residues. The V gene's germline CDR1 is LGHNA and CDR2 YNLKQL (reference sequence). V shed 2 bases, J shed 1 base, and the junction held 5 bases outside the gene matches.

A word on this clone: The genes and germline here are from mouse. The observed sequence ends 4 residues before the CDR3 terminus, with the missing tail filled in from the germline J gene. The chain recombines TRBV13-2 with TRBJ2-2, with TRBD2 matching over 9 bases. The V segment lost 6 bases and the J segment 2 bases; nucleotides outside the gene matches: 2. The CDR3 consists of 14 residues. Germline CDR1 NNHNN, CDR2 SYGAGS (reference sequence). The CDR3 region is CASALGGNTGQLYF. The DNA read from the CDR3 is TGTGCCAGCGCACTGGGGGGCAACACCGGG.

This clone has a handful of counts. Mouse germline and gene names are used. The CDR3 spells CTCSAEMGNTGQLYF. CDR3 bases read: TGCACCTGCAGTGCAGAAATGGGGAACACCGGG. The chain recombines TRBV1 with TRBJ2-2; possibly TRBD2 for D (5 bases). The read ends 4 residues early relative to the CDR3; the germline J gene fills the gap. Per germline, CDR1 NSQYPW and CDR2 LRSPGD (reference sequence). The ends were cut back, 0 bases at V and 2 bases at J, with 7 bases in the middle. The CDR3 runs to 15 residues.

This clone has just a few counts. Gene names refer to mouse genes. The CDR3 end falls 4 residues outside the read, so it is completed with the germline J gene. The sample contains more than one DNA sequence encoding this CDR3. V gene TRBV1 combines with J gene TRBJ2-7; 8 nucleotides match TRBD1. V was pared by 1 base and J by 0 bases, with 2 bases of the junction left unmatched. The CDR3 is 15 amino acids. CDR1 is NSQYPW, CDR2 LRSPGD, per germline (reference sequence). The DNA read from the CDR3 is TGCACCTGCAGTGCAGGGGGGACAGGCTCCTAT. Translated, it gives CTCSAGGTGSY. The full CDR3 protein reads CTCSAGGTGSYEQYF.

This clone has just a few counts. Gene names follow the mouse nomenclature. The CDR3 end falls 4 residues outside the read, so it is completed with the germline J gene. The chain carries TRBV5 and TRBJ2-3; TRBD2 aligns across 11 bases. This CDR3 is 15 amino acids long. Germline V gene lookup returns CDR1 LGHNA and CDR2 YNLKQL (reference sequence). CDR3 DNA (partial): TGTGCCAGCAGCCTCACTGGGGGGGCGCAAGAA. This translates into CASSLTGGAQE. The whole CDR3 reads CASSLTGGAQETLYF.

This clone was observed a handful of times. Any gene name here is a mouse gene name. The read stops 4 residues short of the end of the CDR3; the missing end is completed from the germline J gene. The rearrangement joins TRBV13-2 to TRBJ2-7; 10 bases map to TRBD2. The germline gives CDR1 NNHNN, CDR2 SYGAGS (reference sequence). CDR3 length equals 15 residues. The trim removed 0 bases at V and 3 bases at J, leaving 3 bases unmatched. The sequenced part of the CDR3 DNA is TGTGCCAGCGGTGATGAAGGACTGGGGGACTAT. This encodes CASGDEGLGDY. In full, the CDR3 reads CASGDEGLGDYEQYF.

As regards this clone: Gene names and germline match the mouse. The CDR3 extends 4 residues past the end of the read, so its final part is completed from the germline J gene. Other DNA sequences in the same sample also yield this CDR3. The V gene is TRBV13-2, the J gene TRBJ2-7; the match to TRBD1 covers 10 bases. CDR1 NNHNN and CDR2 SYGAGS come from the germline V gene (reference sequence). J gave up 2 bases and V 0 bases, and 2 bases lay outside the gene matches. This CDR3 contains 15 residues. CDR3 amino acids: CASGDAGQGAYEQYF. The CDR3 DNA, read in part, is TGTGCCAGCGGTGATGCAGGACAGGGGGCCTAT.

To note about this clone: The genes are named according to mouse. With the read ending 4 residues before the CDR3 end, the germline J gene is used to fill in that end. The sample contains more than one DNA sequence encoding this CDR3. The chain employs TRBV17 and TRBJ2-5; 7 nucleotides align to TRBD2. The CDR3 is 15 amino acids. Germline V CDR1 and CDR2: MNHDT, YYDKIL. With 0 bases clipped from V and 3 bases from J, the junction kept 3 bases outside the gene matches. The part of the CDR3 DNA that was read is TGTGCTAGCAGTAGAGATCGGGGGGGACAAGAC. This codes for CASSRDRGGQD. The CDR3 reads in full as CASSRDRGGQDTQYF.